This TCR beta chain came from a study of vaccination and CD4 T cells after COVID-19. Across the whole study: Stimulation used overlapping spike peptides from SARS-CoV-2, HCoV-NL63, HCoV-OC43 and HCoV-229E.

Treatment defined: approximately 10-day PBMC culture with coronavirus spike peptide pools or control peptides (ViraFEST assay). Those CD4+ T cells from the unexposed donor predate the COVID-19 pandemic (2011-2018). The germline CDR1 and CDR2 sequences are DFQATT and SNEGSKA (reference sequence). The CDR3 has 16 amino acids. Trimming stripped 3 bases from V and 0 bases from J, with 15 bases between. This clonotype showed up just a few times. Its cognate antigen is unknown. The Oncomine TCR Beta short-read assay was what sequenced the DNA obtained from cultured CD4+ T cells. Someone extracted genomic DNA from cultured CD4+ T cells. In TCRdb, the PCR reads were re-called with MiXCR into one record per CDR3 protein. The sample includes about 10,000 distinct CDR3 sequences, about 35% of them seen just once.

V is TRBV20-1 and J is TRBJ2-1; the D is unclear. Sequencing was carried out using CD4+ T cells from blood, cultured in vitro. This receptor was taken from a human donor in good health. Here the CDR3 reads CSASKDAADSYNEQFF. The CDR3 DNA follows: TGCAGTGCTAGTAAGGACGCAGCAGACTCCTACAATGAGCAGTTCTTC.